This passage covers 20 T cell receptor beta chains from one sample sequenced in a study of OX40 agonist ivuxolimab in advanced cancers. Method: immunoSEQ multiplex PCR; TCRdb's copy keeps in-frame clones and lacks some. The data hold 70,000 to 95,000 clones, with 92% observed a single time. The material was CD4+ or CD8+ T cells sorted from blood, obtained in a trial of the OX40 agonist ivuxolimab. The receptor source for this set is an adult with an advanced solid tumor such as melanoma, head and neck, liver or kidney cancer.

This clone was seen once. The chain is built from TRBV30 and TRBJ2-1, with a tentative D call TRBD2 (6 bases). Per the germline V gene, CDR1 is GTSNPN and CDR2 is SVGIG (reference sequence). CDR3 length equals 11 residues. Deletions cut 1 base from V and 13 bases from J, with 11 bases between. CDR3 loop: CAWSGELAQFF. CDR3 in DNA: TGTGCCTGGAGTGGGGAACTAGCTCAGTTCTTC. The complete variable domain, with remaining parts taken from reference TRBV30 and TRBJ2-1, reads SQTIHQWPATLVQPVGSPLSLECTVEGTSNPNLYWYRQAAGRGLQLLFYSVGIGQISSEVPQNLSASRPQDRQFILSSKKLLLSDSGFYLCAWSGELAQFFGPGTRLTVL.

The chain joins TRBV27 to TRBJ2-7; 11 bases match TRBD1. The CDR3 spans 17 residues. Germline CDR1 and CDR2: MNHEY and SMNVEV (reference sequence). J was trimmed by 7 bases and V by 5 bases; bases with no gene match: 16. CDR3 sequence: CASSPRPGQGVAWEQYF. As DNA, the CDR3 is TGTGCCAGCAGTCCCCGCCCGGGACAGGGGGTCGCATGGGAGCAGTACTTC.

CDR3 sequence reads: CASSSQYEQYF. CDR3 coding DNA: TGTGCCAGCAGTTCTCAGTACGAGCAGTACTTC. The rearrangement joins TRBV28 to TRBJ2-7; D is ambiguous. The CDR3 covers 11 residues. Trimming pared 4 bases from V and 4 bases from J, leaving 5 bases between. The germline gives CDR1 MDHEN, CDR2 SYDVKM.

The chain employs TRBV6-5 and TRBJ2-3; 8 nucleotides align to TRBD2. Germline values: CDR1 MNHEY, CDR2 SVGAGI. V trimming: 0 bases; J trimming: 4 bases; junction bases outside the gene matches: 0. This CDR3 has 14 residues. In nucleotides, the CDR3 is TGTGCCAGCAGTTACTCTAGCGGGGCAGATACGCAGTATTTT. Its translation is CASSYSSGADTQYF.

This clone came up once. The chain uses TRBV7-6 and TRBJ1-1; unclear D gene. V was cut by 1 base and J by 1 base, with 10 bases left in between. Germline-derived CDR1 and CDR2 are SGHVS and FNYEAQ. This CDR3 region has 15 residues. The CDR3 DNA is TGTGCCAGCAGCTTAGAGGGCAGCCAGAACACTGAAGCTTTCTTT. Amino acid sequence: CASSLEGSQNTEAFF. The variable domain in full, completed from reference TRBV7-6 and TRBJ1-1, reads GAGVSQSPRYKVTKRGQDVALRCDPISGHVSLYWYRQALGQGPEFLTYFNYEAQQDKSGLPNDRFSAERPEGSISTLTIQRTEQRDSAMYRCASSLEGSQNTEAFFGQGTRLTVV.

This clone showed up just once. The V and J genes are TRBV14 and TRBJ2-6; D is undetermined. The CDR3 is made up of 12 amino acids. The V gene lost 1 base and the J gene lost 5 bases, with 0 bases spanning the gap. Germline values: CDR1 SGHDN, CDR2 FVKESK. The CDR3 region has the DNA TGTGCCAGCAGCCAAGGGGCCAACGTCCTGACTTTC. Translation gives CASSQGANVLTF. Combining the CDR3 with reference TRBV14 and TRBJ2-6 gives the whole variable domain EAGVTQFPSHSVIEKGQTVTLRCDPISGHDNLYWYRRVMGKEIKFLLHFVKESKQDESGMPNNRFLAERTGGTYSTLKVQPAELEDSGVYFCASSQGANVLTFGAGSRLTVL.

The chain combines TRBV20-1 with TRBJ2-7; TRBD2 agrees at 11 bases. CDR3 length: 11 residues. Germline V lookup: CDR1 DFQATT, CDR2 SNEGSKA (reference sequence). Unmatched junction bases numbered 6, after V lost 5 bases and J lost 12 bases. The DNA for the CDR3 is TGCAGTGCTGCTTCTAGCGGGAGGACGTACTTC. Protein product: CSAASSGRTYF.

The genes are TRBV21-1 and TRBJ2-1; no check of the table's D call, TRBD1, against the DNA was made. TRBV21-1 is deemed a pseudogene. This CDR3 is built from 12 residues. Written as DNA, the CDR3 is TGTGCCAGCAGCGGACAGGGGTGTGAGCAGTTCTTC. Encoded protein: CASSGQGCEQFF.

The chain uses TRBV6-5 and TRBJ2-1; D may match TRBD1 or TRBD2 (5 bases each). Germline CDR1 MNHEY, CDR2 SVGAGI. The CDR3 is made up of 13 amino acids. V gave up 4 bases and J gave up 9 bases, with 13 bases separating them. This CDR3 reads CASSSRGAGEQFF. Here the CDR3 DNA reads TGTGCCAGCAGTTCTCGAGGGGCCGGTGAGCAGTTCTTC.

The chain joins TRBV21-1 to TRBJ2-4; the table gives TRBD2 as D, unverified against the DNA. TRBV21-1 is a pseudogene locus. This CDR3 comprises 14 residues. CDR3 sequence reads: CASSKRGKKNIQYF. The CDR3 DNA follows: TGTGCCAGCAGCAAACGCGGGAAAAAAAACATTCAGTACTTC.

The CDR3 reads CASSLTDNYNEQFF. The DNA of the CDR3 is TGCGCCAGCAGCTTGACAGACAACTACAATGAGCAGTTCTTC. V is TRBV5-1 and J is TRBJ2-1, with D unresolved. This CDR3 comprises 14 residues. The V end was cut by 1 base, the J end by 3 bases, with 8 bases between. From germline, CDR1 is SGHRS and CDR2 YFSETQ.

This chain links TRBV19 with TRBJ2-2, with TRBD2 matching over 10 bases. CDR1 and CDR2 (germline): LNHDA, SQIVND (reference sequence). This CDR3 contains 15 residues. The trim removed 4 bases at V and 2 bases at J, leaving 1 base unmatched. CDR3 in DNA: TGTGCCAGTAGTACTAGCGGGGGAAACACCGGGGAGCTGTTTTTT. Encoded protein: CASSTSGGNTGELFF.

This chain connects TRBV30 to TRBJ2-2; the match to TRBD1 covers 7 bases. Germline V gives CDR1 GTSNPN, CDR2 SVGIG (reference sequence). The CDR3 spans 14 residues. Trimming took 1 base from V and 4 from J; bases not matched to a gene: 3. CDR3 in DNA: TGTGCCTGGAGTGGGGACAGTATCACCGGGGAGCTGTTTTTT. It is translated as CAWSGDSITGELFF.

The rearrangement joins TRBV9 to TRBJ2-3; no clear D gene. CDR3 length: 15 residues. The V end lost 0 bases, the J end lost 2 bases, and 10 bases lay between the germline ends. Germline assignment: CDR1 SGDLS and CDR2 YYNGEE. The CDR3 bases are TGTGCCAGCAGCGTAGCTGCACTTTACACAGATACGCAGTATTTT. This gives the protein CASSVAALYTDTQYF.

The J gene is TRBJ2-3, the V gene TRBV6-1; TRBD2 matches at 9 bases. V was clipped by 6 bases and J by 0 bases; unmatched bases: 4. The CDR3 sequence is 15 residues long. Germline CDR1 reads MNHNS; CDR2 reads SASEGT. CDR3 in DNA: TGTGCCAGCAGAGGACTAGCGTTTAGCACAGATACGCAGTATTTT. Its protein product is CASRGLAFSTDTQYF.

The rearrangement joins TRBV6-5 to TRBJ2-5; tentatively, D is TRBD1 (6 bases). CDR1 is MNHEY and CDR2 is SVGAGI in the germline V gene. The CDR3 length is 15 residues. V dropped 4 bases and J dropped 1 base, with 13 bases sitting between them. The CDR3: CASSLQRTAQETQYF. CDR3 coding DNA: TGTGCCAGCAGTTTACAAAGGACAGCCCAAGAGACCCAGTACTTC.

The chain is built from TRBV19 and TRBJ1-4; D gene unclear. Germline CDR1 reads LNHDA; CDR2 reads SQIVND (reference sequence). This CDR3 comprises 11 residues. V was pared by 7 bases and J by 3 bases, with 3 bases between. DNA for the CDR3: TGTGCCAGTACTTCTAATGAAAAACTGTTTTTT. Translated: CASTSNEKLFF.

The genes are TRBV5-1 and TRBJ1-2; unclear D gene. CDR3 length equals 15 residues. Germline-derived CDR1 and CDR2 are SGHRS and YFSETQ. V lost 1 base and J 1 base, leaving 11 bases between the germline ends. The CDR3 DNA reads TGCGCCAGCAGCTTGTCATTTCCGAATAACTATGGCTACACCTTC. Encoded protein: CASSLSFPNNYGYTF. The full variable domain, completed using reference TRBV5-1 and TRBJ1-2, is KAGVTQTPRYLIKTRGQQVTLSCSPISGHRSVSWYQQTPGQGLQFLFEYFSETQRNKGNFPGRFSGRQFSNSRSEMNVSTLELGDSALYLCASSLSFPNNYGYTFGSGTRLTVV.

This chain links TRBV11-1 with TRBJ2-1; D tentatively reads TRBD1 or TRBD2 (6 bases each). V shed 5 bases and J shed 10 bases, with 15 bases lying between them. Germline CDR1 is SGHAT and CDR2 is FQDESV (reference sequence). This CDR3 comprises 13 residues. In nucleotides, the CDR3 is TGTGCCAGCAGCCTGGGGGGCGCACGGGAGCAGTTCTTC. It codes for CASSLGGAREQFF. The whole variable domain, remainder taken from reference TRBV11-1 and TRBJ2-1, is EAEVAQSPRYKITEKSQAVAFWCDPISGHATLYWYRQILGQGPELLVQFQDESVVDDSQLPKDRFSAERLKGVDSTLKIQPAELGDSAMYLCASSLGGAREQFFGPGTRLTVL.

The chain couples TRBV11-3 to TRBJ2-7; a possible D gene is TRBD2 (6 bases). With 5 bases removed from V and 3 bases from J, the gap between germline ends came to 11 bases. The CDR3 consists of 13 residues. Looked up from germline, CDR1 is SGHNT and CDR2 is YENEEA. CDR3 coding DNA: TGTGCCAGCAGCATGGGACTCCTCTACGAGCAGTACTTC. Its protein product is CASSMGLLYEQYF.